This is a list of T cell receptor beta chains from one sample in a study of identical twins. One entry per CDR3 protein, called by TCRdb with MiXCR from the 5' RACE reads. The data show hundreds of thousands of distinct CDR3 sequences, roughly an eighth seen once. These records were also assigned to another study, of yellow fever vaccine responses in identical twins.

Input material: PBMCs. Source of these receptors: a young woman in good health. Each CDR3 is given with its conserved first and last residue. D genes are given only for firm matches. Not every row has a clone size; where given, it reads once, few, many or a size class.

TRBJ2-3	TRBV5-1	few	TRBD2	CASSGRLAGADTQYF	TGCGCCAGCAGCGGGAGACTAGCGGGAGCGGATACGCAGTATTTT
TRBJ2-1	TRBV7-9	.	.	CASNLDVDNEQFF	TGTGCCAGCAACCTCGACGTCGACAATGAGCAGTTCTTC
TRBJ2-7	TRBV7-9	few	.	CASSSPGVGDEQYF	TGTGCCAGCAGCTCCCCTGGTGTAGGCGACGAGCAGTACTTC
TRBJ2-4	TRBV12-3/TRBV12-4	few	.	CASSVQGPENIQYF	TGTGCCAGCAGTGTCCAGGGGCCCGAAAACATTCAGTACTTC
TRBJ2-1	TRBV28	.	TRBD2	CASRPPLRTSVYNEQFF	TGTGCCAGCCGCCCCCCTCTTCGAACTAGCGTGTACAATGAGCAGTTCTTC
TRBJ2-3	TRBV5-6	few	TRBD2	CASSLGTSGGSRSQYF	TGTGCCAGCAGCTTGGGGACTAGCGGGGGGAGTCGGTCGCAGTATTTT
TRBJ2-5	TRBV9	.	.	CASSVDGGGQETQYF	TGTGCCAGCAGCGTAGACGGTGGGGGCCAAGAGACCCAGTACTTC
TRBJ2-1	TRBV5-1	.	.	CASSYSSSAGSTYNEQFF	TGCGCCAGCAGCTATTCCTCCTCAGCGGGTTCTACCTACAATGAGCAGTTCTTC
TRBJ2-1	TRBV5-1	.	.	CASSLNPPGSPLSYNEQFF	TGCGCCAGCAGCCTAAATCCCCCAGGGAGCCCCTTATCCTACAATGAGCAGTTCTTC
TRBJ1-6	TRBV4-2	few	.	CASSQAGPPSSPLHF	TGTGCCAGCAGCCAAGCTGGGCCACCCAGTTCACCCCTCCACTTT
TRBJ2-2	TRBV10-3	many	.	CAISQSSPGTGELFF	TGTGCCATCAGCCAGTCCAGCCCCGGCACCGGGGAGCTGTTTTTT
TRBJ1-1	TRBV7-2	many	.	CASSLGLLYSEAFF	TGTGCCAGCAGCTTAGGTCTCCTTTACTCTGAAGCTTTCTTT
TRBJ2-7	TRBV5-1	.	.	CASSFTTGRTREQYF	TGCGCCAGCAGCTTTACGACAGGGAGGACTCGGGAGCAGTACTTC
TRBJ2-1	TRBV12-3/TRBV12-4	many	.	CASSPLPQEDNEQFF	TGTGCCAGCAGCCCACTGCCCCAAGAGGACAATGAGCAGTTCTTC
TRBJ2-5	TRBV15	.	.	CATSRGWGGGEETQYF	TGTGCCACCAGCAGAGGTTGGGGCGGTGGGGAAGAGACCCAGTACTTC
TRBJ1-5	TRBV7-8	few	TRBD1	CASSVGTGVSNQPQHF	TGTGCCAGCAGCGTAGGGACAGGGGTTAGCAATCAGCCCCAGCATTTT
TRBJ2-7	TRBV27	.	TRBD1	CASSPGTGRVQYF	TGTGCCAGCAGTCCCGGGACAGGGAGGGTGCAGTACTTC
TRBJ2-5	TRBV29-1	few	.	CSGRPGLQETQYF	TGCAGCGGTCGCCCAGGACTCCAAGAGACCCAGTACTTC
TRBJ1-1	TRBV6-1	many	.	CASSPQSAARAFF	TGTGCCAGCAGCCCCCAATCAGCGGCGCGAGCTTTCTTT
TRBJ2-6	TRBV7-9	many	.	CASSLGGYGANVLTF	TGTGCCAGCAGCTTAGGGGGGTACGGGGCCAACGTCCTGACTTTC
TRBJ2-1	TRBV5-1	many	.	CASSLGGGHNEQFF	TGCGCCAGCAGCTTGGGGGGGGGCCACAATGAGCAGTTCTTC
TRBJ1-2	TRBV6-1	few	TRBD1	CASRRDRLPVHGYTF	TGTGCCAGCAGAAGGGACAGACTGCCAGTCCATGGCTACACCTTC
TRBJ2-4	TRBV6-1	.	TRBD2	CASSPGLAGDVAKNIQYF	TGTGCCAGCAGTCCAGGACTAGCGGGAGATGTGGCCAAAAACATTCAGTACTTC
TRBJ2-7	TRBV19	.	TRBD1	CASKEQGSHEQYF	TGTGCCAGTAAAGAACAGGGGTCCCACGAGCAGTACTTC
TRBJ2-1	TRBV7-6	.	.	CASSDPAGQPGSYNEQFF	TGTGCCAGCAGCGATCCTGCGGGACAGCCGGGCTCCTACAATGAGCAGTTCTTC